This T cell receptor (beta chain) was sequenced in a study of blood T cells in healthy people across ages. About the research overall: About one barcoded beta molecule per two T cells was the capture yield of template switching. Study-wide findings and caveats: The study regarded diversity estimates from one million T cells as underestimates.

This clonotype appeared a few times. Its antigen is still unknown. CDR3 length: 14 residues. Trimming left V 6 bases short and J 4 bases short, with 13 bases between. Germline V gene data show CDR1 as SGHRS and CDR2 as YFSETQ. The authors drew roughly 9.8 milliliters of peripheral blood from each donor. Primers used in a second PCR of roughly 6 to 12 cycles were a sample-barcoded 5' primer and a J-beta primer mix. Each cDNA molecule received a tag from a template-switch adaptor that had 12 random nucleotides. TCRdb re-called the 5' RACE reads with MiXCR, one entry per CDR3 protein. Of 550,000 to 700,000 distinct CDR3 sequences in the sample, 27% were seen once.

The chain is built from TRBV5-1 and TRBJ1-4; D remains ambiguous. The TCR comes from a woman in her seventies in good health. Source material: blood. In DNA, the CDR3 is TGCGCCAGCACCCCCGGACTCGATAATGAAAAACTGTTTTTT. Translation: CASTPGLDNEKLFF. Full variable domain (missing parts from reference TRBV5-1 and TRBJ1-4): KAGVTQTPRYLIKTRGQQVTLSCSPISGHRSVSWYQQTPGQGLQFLFEYFSETQRNKGNFPGRFSGRQFSNSRSEMNVSTLELGDSALYLCASTPGLDNEKLFFGSGTQLSVL.